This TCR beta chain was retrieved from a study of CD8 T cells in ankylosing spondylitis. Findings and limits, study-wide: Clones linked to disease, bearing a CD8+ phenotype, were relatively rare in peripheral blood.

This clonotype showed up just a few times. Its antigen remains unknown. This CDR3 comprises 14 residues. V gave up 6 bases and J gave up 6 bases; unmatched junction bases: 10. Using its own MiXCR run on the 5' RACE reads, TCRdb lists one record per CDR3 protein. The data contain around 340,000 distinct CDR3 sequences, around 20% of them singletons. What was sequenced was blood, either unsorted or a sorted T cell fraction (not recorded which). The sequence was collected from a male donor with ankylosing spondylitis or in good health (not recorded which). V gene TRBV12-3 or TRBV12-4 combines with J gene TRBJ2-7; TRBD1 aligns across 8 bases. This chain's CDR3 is CASRTGTGGLEQYF. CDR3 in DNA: TGTGCCAGCAGGACCGGGACAGGAGGCCTCGAGCAGTACTTC.